The 9 T cell receptor beta chains reported below all come from one sample, sequenced in a study of blood T cell repertoires in COVID-19. Sequenced by immunoSEQ multiplex PCR; TCRdb stores in-frame clones only, minus some. Here the sample spans roughly 290,000 clones, around 90% being singletons. The sample consisted of PBMCs or T cells enriched from blood (not recorded which). The receptor set was obtained from a woman in her thirties or forties who had recovered from COVID-19.

This clone has a single count. The chain couples TRBV6-2 or TRBV6-3 to TRBJ2-7; 10 nucleotides match TRBD2. Germline V gives CDR1 MNHEY, CDR2 SVGEGT. Trimming took 6 bases from V and 5 from J; bases not matched to a gene: 7. The CDR3 spans 14 residues. Written as DNA, the CDR3 is TGTGCCAGCAGCAAACTAGCGGGATTCCACGAGCAGTACTTC. This translates into CASSKLAGFHEQYF.

The chain couples TRBV5-4 to TRBJ2-7; 9 nucleotides agree with TRBD2. The CDR3 is 14 residues long. V dropped 4 bases and J dropped 1; count of bases not matched to a gene: 3. Germline-derived CDR1 and CDR2 are SGHNT and YYREEE (reference sequence). CDR3 sequence (DNA): TGTGCCAGCAGCCATAGCGGGAGTTCCTACGAGCAGTACTTC. It encodes CASSHSGSSYEQYF.

The genes are TRBV6-5 and TRBJ2-2; D ambiguous. CDR1 and CDR2 from the germline V gene are MNHEY and SVGAGI. Deletions cut 8 bases from V and 5 bases from J, with 12 bases between. The CDR3 length is 13 residues. The CDR3 region is CASESPRTGELFF. Written as DNA, the CDR3 is TGTGCCAGCGAGAGCCCGAGGACCGGGGAGCTGTTTTTT.

This chain uses TRBV2 with TRBJ2-5; 11 bases are shared with TRBD2. Germline values: CDR1 SNHLY, CDR2 FYNNEI. CDR3 length: 14 amino acids. J was trimmed by 2 bases and V by 10 bases; bases with no gene match: 6. This CDR3 reads CAISSGRRQETQYF. The CDR3 bases are TGTGCCATCTCTAGCGGGAGGAGGCAAGAGACCCAGTACTTC.

The genes are TRBV3-1 (or the pseudogene TRBV3-2) and TRBJ1-2; a possible D gene is TRBD1 (5 bases). V lost 5 bases and J lost 6, with 13 bases in between. Germline CDR1 reads LGHDT; CDR2 reads YNNKEL (reference sequence). The CDR3 runs 13 residues. CDR3 bases: TGTGCCAGCAGCTCCGGGGGGATTCATGGCTACACCTTC. Protein product: CASSSGGIHGYTF.

J is TRBJ2-1 and V is TRBV7-9; 9 bases are a match to TRBD1. The length of the CDR3 is 15 residues. The V gene end was trimmed by 5 bases and the J gene end by 6 bases; junction bases not matched to a gene: 8. Per the germline V gene, CDR1 is SEHNR and CDR2 is FQNEAQ (reference sequence). This CDR3 reads CASSPRTGVGNEQFF. In nucleotides, the CDR3 is TGTGCCAGCAGCCCAAGGACAGGGGTCGGCAATGAGCAGTTCTTC.

About this clone itself: Germline and junction disagree at one end, which may indicate a read error. This CDR3 is CAGRLAGDLRYF. The CDR3 nucleotides read TGTGCCGGGAGACTAGCGGGAGACCTCAGGTATTTT. The chain employs TRBV30 and TRBJ2-3, with 12 bases identical to TRBD2. The germline gives CDR1 GTSNPN, CDR2 SVGIG (reference sequence). This CDR3 spans 12 amino acids. The complete variable domain, with remaining parts taken from reference TRBV30 and TRBJ2-3, reads SQTIHQWPATLVQPVGSPLSLECTVEGTSNPNLYWYRQAAGRGLQLLFYSVGIGQISSEVPQNLSASRPQDRQFILSSKKLLLSDSGFYLCAGRLAGDLRYFGPGTRLTVL.

V and J are TRBV19 and TRBJ2-4; maybe TRBD1 (6 bases). Germline values: CDR1 LNHDA, CDR2 SQIVND (reference sequence). V was trimmed by 3 bases and J by 9 bases, leaving 9 bases between them. The CDR3 consists of 12 residues. CDR3 DNA: TGTGCCAGTAGTATTGGACAGAGCATTCAGTACTTC. This encodes CASSIGQSIQYF.

This chain connects TRBV20-1 to TRBJ1-2; D is perhaps TRBD1 (5 bases). V lost 3 bases, J lost 7 bases, and 12 bases lay in between. The CDR3 runs to 12 residues. Germline assignment: CDR1 DFQATT and CDR2 SNEGSKA (reference sequence). The CDR3 DNA follows: TGCAGTGCTAGTGTGGGGCGCGCTGGCTACACCTTC. It encodes CSASVGRAGYTF.